What follows are 12 T cell receptor beta chains derived from one specimen sequenced in a study of cytomegalovirus exposure and HLA in healthy donors. PCR used 60 Vbeta primers and 13 Jbeta primers. Clones were sequenced by immunoSEQ multiplex PCR, and TCRdb holds only the in-frame ones, with some missing. The repertoire holds roughly 180,000 clones, 84% seen once, with around 4.9% in the top ten. Sequenced: PBMCs. Every receptor here comes from a girl between 10 and 17 years old in good health and CMV-seropositive.

This clone was seen a handful of times. This sample includes further DNA sequences coding for the same CDR3. The chain joins TRBV6-1 to TRBJ2-1; TRBD2 agrees at 12 bases. The V segment lost 0 bases and the J segment 4 bases; nucleotides outside the gene matches: 4. This CDR3 region has 17 residues. Germline values: CDR1 MNHNS, CDR2 SASEGT. Here the CDR3 DNA reads TGTGCCAGCAGTGAAGCCAGACTAGCGGGGGCTTACAATGAGCAGTTCTTC. It encodes CASSEARLAGAYNEQFF.

This chain uses TRBV5-1 with TRBJ2-1, with TRBD1 matching 8 bases. The CDR3 is 14 amino acids. With 4 bases clipped from V and 4 bases from J, the junction kept 4 bases outside the gene matches. Germline V gene sequence: CDR1 SGHRS, CDR2 YFSETQ. CDR3: CASSPGTGYNEQFF. The CDR3 nucleotides read TGCGCCAGCAGCCCCGGGACAGGATACAATGAGCAGTTCTTC.

This chain connects TRBV4-1 to TRBJ2-5; D possibly corresponds to TRBD1 (6 bases). With 2 bases removed from V and 1 base from J, the gap between germline ends came to 14 bases. Germline V gene data show CDR1 as MGHRA and CDR2 as YSYEKL. CDR3 size: 16 residues. The DNA for the CDR3 is TGCGCCAGCAGCCAACTCGGAAGACAGGCCCAAGAGACCCAGTACTTC. This sequence encodes CASSQLGRQAQETQYF.

This clone has just one count. This chain uses TRBV4-2 with TRBJ1-3, with a possible D match to TRBD1 (5 bases). With 1 base removed from V and 3 bases from J, the gap between germline ends came to 25 bases. The CDR3 has 20 residues. From germline, CDR1 is LGHNA and CDR2 YNFKEQ. The CDR3 sequence: CASSQVTLYEAGYGGNTIYF. In DNA form, the CDR3 reads TGTGCCAGCAGCCAAGTCACCCTTTATGAGGCAGGGTACGGTGGAAACACCATATATTTT.

The chain is built from TRBV5-1 and TRBJ1-3, with D uncertain. The CDR3 sequence is 16 residues long. Trimming pared 0 bases from V and 2 bases from J, leaving 12 bases between. Germline V gives CDR1 SGHRS, CDR2 YFSETQ. The CDR3 sequence is CASSLAPEMTGNTIYF. CDR3 coding DNA: TGCGCCAGCAGCTTGGCGCCAGAAATGACTGGAAACACCATATATTTT.

Points on this clone: Mismatch with germline at one junction end may stem from a read error. This chain connects TRBV7-7 to TRBJ2-7; 7 bases match TRBD1. This CDR3 is built from 14 residues. CDR1 and CDR2 from the germline V gene are SSHAT and FNYEAQ (reference sequence). The CDR3 bases are TGTGCTAGCAGCCACCGGGACAGACCCTACGAGCAGTACTTC. Translated: CASSHRDRPYEQYF. Combining the CDR3 with reference TRBV7-7 and TRBJ2-7 gives the whole variable domain GAGVSQSPRYKVTKRGQDVTLRCDPISSHATLYWYQQALGQGPEFLTYFNYEAQPDKSGLPSDRFSAERPEGSISTLTIQRTEQRDSAMYRCASSHRDRPYEQYFGPGTRLTVT.

This rearrangement joins TRBV5-1 to TRBJ1-1; tentative D call: TRBD1 (6 bases). Trimming pared 0 bases from V and 0 bases from J, leaving 12 bases between. Germline V gene lookup returns CDR1 SGHRS and CDR2 YFSETQ. The CDR3 extends over 16 amino acids. The CDR3 DNA reads as TGCGCCAGCAGCTTGGGTGCAGGGGATATGAACACTGAAGCTTTCTTT. Protein sequence: CASSLGAGDMNTEAFF.

CDR3 sequence: CASSLQGVSMNTEAFF. The CDR3 region has the DNA TGTGCCAGCAGTCTTCAGGGGGTATCCATGAACACTGAAGCTTTCTTT. The V gene is TRBV27, the J gene TRBJ1-1; 7 nucleotides line up with TRBD1. CDR3 size: 16 residues. Germline V lookup: CDR1 MNHEY, CDR2 SMNVEV (reference sequence). V gave up 5 bases and J gave up 0 bases; unmatched junction bases: 9.

The CDR3 DNA reads TGTGCCAGCAGTTATGGGACTAGCGGGGGCACAGATACGCAGTATTTT. Its translation: CASSYGTSGGTDTQYF. The V gene is TRBV6-5, the J gene TRBJ2-3; TRBD2 aligns across 13 bases. With V trimmed by 3 bases and J by 1 base, 1 base remained unmatched. The CDR3 contains 16 residues. The germline V gene encodes CDR1 MNHEY and CDR2 SVGAGI.

This clone has only a few counts. This sequence joins TRBV6-1 and TRBJ1-2, with D maybe TRBD1 (6 bases). V was clipped by 0 bases and J by 5 bases, with 19 bases between them. Germline CDR1 and CDR2: MNHNS and SASEGT. CDR3 length equals 17 residues. CDR3 bases: TGTGCCAGCAGTGAAGCGCCCTTGAACAGGGAGAAATATGGCTACACCTTC. Translating gives CASSEAPLNREKYGYTF.

The chain has TRBV6-5 and TRBJ1-3; 9 nucleotides agree with TRBD1. The CDR3 extends over 14 amino acids. Germline values: CDR1 MNHEY, CDR2 SVGAGI. The J segment lost 7 bases and the V segment lost 5 bases, leaving 6 bases of the junction unmatched. CDR3 protein: CASSTGGHVNTIYF. Here the CDR3 DNA reads TGTGCCAGCAGTACAGGGGGCCATGTCAACACCATATATTTT.

The V gene is TRBV2, the J gene TRBJ2-7; 7 positions match TRBD1. CDR1 and CDR2 from the germline V gene are SNHLY and FYNNEI. The CDR3 spans 15 residues. V lost 7 bases, J lost 3 bases, and 12 bases stayed unmatched. This CDR3 reads CASTLGGTGDYEQYF. The CDR3 DNA follows: TGTGCCAGCACCCTTGGGGGTACAGGGGACTACGAGCAGTACTTC.